Reported below is one T cell receptor (beta chain). No antigen is known for it. The CDR3 ends on some other residue instead of the conserved phenylalanine or tryptophan, so this is likely a read error. The limits of the CDR3 on the DNA are not certain, so only TCRdb's listed CDR3 is given. From a lookup of the germline V gene (reference sequence), CDR1 and CDR2 are SGHNT and YYREEE. Including both end residues, the CDR3 is 15 amino acids long. These data originate in a study of CD8+CD57+ T cells in acquired aplastic anemia (dated by TCRdb to the late 2010s). Regarding the research as a whole: Extracted DNA from sorted CD4+ and CD8+ cells averaged 3.2 ug, ranging from about 0.2 to 30 ug. CD8+CD57+ expansion was defined as a frequency above the mean frequency observed in healthy subjects.

Genomic DNA was used as template for profiling of TCR beta VDJ combinations and CDR3 sequences. TCR repertoire sequencing was run on an Illumina HiSeq 2000. Per the source publication's procedure: Repertoire assessment relied on Simpson's diversity index, CDR3 size and DJ length profiles, and TRBV/TRBJ rearrangement plots. Whichever DNA sequence was most abundant in the deep sequencing data was defined as the immunodominant clone. CDR3 amino acid sequences were screened for sharing across subjects and were compared with published repertoires and the VDJdb database. Using fastp at Q25 and MiXCR, TCRdb reprocessed the public reads and kept productive beta chains. Entries are consolidated by CDR3 protein sequence, retaining the most common genes and DNA. TCRdb, not the authors, supplied the V and J calls. The sample has around 200,000 distinct CDR3 sequences on record, roughly 50% of them singletons. Approximately 20% of the sample comes from the top ten.

Points the paper makes about the study in general: Roughly 29 CD8+ CDR3 sequences were found in both patients and controls but appeared to be highly expressed in patients and within the immunodominant clones of the patients. Patients and healthy controls showed no significant difference in CD8+ Simpson's diversity (P=0.060).

Flow cytometry had shown CD8+CD57+ cell expansion in the patients selected for sequencing. Severe acquired aplastic anemia was diagnosed in all patients according to International Study of Aplastic Anemia and Agranulocytosis and Camitta criteria. Patients had received no therapy at the time of blood sampling. In this study, sorted CD4+ and CD8+ T cells from the blood of healthy subjects and of severe aplastic anemia patients had their TCR repertoires deep-sequenced. In the USA, patient enrollment took place under clinicaltrials.gov protocols 00001620, 01623167, 00001397, 00071045, 00081523 and 00961064. Ficoll-Paque density gradient centrifugation was used to isolate peripheral blood mononuclear cells. Before DNA was extracted, CD4+ and CD8+ T cells were sorted using either FACS or magnetic beads.

The chain couples TRBV5-4 to TRBJ2-2; TRBD1, the table's D call, lacks a check against the DNA. The TCR sequence derives from a human donor with aplastic anemia. Sequencing used sorted CD4+, CD8+, or CD8+CD57+ T cells (not recorded which) from PBMCs. This receptor carries the CDR3 CASSLVVRVHRGAVV.